This TCR beta chain was sequenced in a study of shared clonotypes between healthy human individuals. Study information: Per donor, three plates held CD4 naive cells, three held CD4 memory, two held CD8 naive and one held CD8 memory.

Germline lookup yields CDR1 LNHDA and CDR2 SQIVND (reference sequence). CDR3 size: 14 residues. V dropped 5 bases and J dropped 2 bases, with 9 bases sitting between them. This clone has just a few counts. Its antigen remains unidentified. Points from the study as a whole: Some naive CD4 clonotypes, around 5%, turned up in common across four donors. All-four-donor shared clonotypes had higher generation probabilities than non-shared clonotypes did.

Using immunoSEQ multiplex PCR, the repertoire was profiled, and TCRdb retains in-frame clones only, with some absent. The sample lists hundreds of thousands of clones, 95% to 97% occurring once. It was CD45RO-negative cells, positively selected for CCR7, that made up naive CD8 cells, with terminally differentiated effector memory CD45RA+ cells excluded. Sequencing input: naive CD8+ T cells sorted from blood. The rearrangement joins TRBV19 to TRBJ1-4; D is ambiguous. This clonotype was obtained from a woman aged 25 to 39 in good health. The CDR3 DNA reads TGTGCCAGTAGTTGGAGGCCTACTAATGAAAAACTGTTTTTT. This codes for CASSWRPTNEKLFF.